This T cell receptor beta chain was recovered during a study of PD-1 blockade in classical Hodgkin lymphoma. Germline V CDR1 and CDR2: KGHSH, LQKENI. With 3 bases clipped from V and 4 bases from J, the junction kept 2 bases outside the gene matches. The CDR3 covers 13 residues. The protocol was immunoSEQ multiplex PCR, while the TCRdb copy is restricted to in-frame clones and leaves out a portion. The sample shows about 36,000 clones, roughly two thirds of them seen only once. All patients relapsed after autologous stem cell transplantation, and brentuximab vedotin exposure varied. The chain employs TRBV18 and TRBJ1-2; TRBD1 matches at 7 bases. The source of this sequence is a human donor with classical Hodgkin lymphoma. Specimen: peripheral blood mononuclear cells (PBMCs), collected before the second cycle of nivolumab. CDR3 sequence reads: CASSPDRAYGYTF. The DNA for the CDR3 is TGTGCCAGCTCACCCGACAGGGCCTATGGCTACACCTTC.